One and the same sample provided the 28 T cell receptor beta chains below, sequenced in a study of human T cells and chemical hapten exposure. As for time point: pre-sensitization, week 0. The treatment is: therapeutic diphenylcyclopropenone sensitization with weekly scalp DPC. TCRdb recomputed calls from the RACE reads with MiXCR, one row per CDR3 protein. This sample has a few hundred thousand distinct CDR3 sequences, with 5.5% found just once. This material consisted of whole blood, taken in connection with sensitization to the hapten diphenylcyclopropenone (DPC). All receptors come from a woman in her late teens or twenties with alopecia areata. Some clones in this sample may be carry-over from other donors' samples.

This clonotype came up many times. V is TRBV7-9 and J is TRBJ1-4; D is perhaps TRBD1 (5 bases). The V end was cut by 3 bases, the J end by 0 bases, with 11 bases between. This CDR3 spans 16 amino acids. Germline CDR1 is SEHNR and CDR2 is FQNEAQ (reference sequence). In DNA form, the CDR3 reads TGTGCCAGCAGCTTCTTAGGGACGGCAACTAATGAAAAACTGTTTTTT. Its protein is CASSFLGTATNEKLFF.

The table lists this clonotype with many counts. The V and J genes are TRBV5-6 and TRBJ1-2, with 7 bases fitting TRBD1. Germline assignment: CDR1 SGHDT and CDR2 YYEEEE. J was trimmed by 5 bases and V by 4 bases; bases with no gene match: 14. The CDR3 covers 16 residues. DNA for the CDR3: TGTGCCAGCAGCAGAGTATCCGGGGGACAGAGATATGGCTACACCTTC. Translation: CASSRVSGGQRYGYTF.

This clonotype has more than one count but fewer than ten. The chain links TRBV7-2 to TRBJ2-5; the match to TRBD2 covers 8 bases. J lost 0 bases, V lost 5 bases, and 8 bases had no gene match. Per germline, CDR1 SGHTA and CDR2 FQGNSA. The CDR3 length is 16 residues. CDR3 in DNA: TGTGCCAGCAGCCCACCAGCGGGGGCCTACCAAGAGACCCAGTACTTC. Amino acids: CASSPPAGAYQETQYF.

The table lists this clonotype with a count of one. This chain joins TRBV5-4 and TRBJ2-7, with D unresolved. V lost 0 bases and J 0 bases, leaving 13 bases between the germline ends. Germline CDR1 is SGHNT and CDR2 is YYREEE (reference sequence). The CDR3 contains 16 residues. The CDR3 DNA reads TGTGCCAGCAGCTTGGGGCAGACGACCCTCTCCTACGAGCAGTACTTC. Protein product: CASSLGQTTLSYEQYF.

This clonotype was seen more than once but under ten times. The CDR3 is CASGLVKENYSYNSPLHF. The DNA for the CDR3 is TGTGCTAGTGGTTTGGTAAAGGAGAACTACTCCTATAATTCACCCCTCCACTTT. This rearrangement joins TRBV12-5 to TRBJ1-6; D is uncertain. Looked up from germline, CDR1 is LGHNT and CDR2 is FRNRAP. Trimming removed 0 bases from V and 0 bases from J, with 12 bases in between. The CDR3 contains 18 residues.

This clonotype showed up just a few times. The rearrangement links TRBV7-9 to TRBJ2-7, with D perhaps matching TRBD1 or TRBD2 (5 bases each). V was pared by 7 bases and J by 7 bases, with 23 bases between. The CDR3 runs 15 residues. The germline gives CDR1 SEHNR, CDR2 FQNEAQ (reference sequence). The CDR3 reads CASTTPGTTVLEQYF. The CDR3 DNA follows: TGTGCCAGCACGACACCAGGGACCACGGTCCTTGAGCAGTACTTC. Filled out from reference TRBV7-9 and TRBJ2-7, the complete variable domain reads DTGVSQNPRHKITKRGQNVTFRCDPISEHNRLYWYRQTLGQGPEFLTYFQNEAQLEKSRLLSDRFSAERPKGSFSTLEIQRTEQGDSAMYLCASTTPGTTVLEQYFGPGTRLTVT.

This clonotype was detected a few times. The chain joins TRBV6-5 to TRBJ1-1, with D maybe TRBD1 (5 bases). Per the germline V gene, CDR1 is MNHEY and CDR2 is SVGAGI. V dropped 3 bases and J dropped 4 bases, with 12 bases sitting between them. The CDR3 loop spans 14 amino acids. CDR3 protein: CASSYYGAGTEAFF. DNA for the CDR3: TGTGCCAGCAGTTATTACGGGGCAGGCACTGAAGCTTTCTTT.

The chain uses TRBV4-3 and TRBJ2-6, with 9 bases matching TRBD1. The CDR3 has 17 amino acids. Germline CDR1 LGHNA, CDR2 YSLEER. J gave up 2 bases and V 1 base, and 3 bases lay outside the gene matches. CDR3 protein: CASSQGGTGTGANVLTF. DNA for the CDR3: TGCGCCAGCAGCCAAGGAGGGACAGGGACTGGGGCCAACGTCCTGACTTTC.

In its sample, this clonotype was seen many times. J is TRBJ2-3 and V is TRBV24-1, with no clear D. The CDR3 covers 11 residues. V lost 6 bases and J lost 6, with 6 bases in between. Looked up from germline, CDR1 is KGHDR and CDR2 is SFDVKD. In DNA, the CDR3 is TGTGCCACCAGTAAACGGGATACGCAGTATTTT. Residues: CATSKRDTQYF.

This clonotype was counted only a few times. In DNA form, the CDR3 reads TGTGCCAGCAGCCAAGAGGGACAGGGGAACGTTGGCTACACCTTC. As protein: CASSQEGQGNVGYTF. This rearrangement joins TRBV4-2 to TRBJ1-2; 10 nucleotides align to TRBD1. Per the germline V gene, CDR1 is LGHNA and CDR2 is YNFKEQ. CDR3 length: 15 residues. The ends lost 0 bases at V and 7 bases at J; junction bases unmatched: 5.

The sample holds a few counts of this clonotype. V usage is TRBV12-3 or TRBV12-4 and J usage is TRBJ2-3; D might be TRBD1 (6 bases). The CDR3 loop spans 15 amino acids. Trimming took off 2 bases at V and 1 base at J, with 10 bases between the two ends. The CDR3 loop reads CASSLMQGRTDTQYF. Here the CDR3 DNA reads TGTGCCAGCAGTTTAATGCAGGGGCGCACAGATACGCAGTATTTT.

This clonotype has more than one count but fewer than ten. The V gene is TRBV9, the J gene TRBJ1-6; D not certain. Between the trimmed V and J ends, which lost 4 bases and 5 bases, there was a span of 7 bases. The CDR3 is 13 residues long. Germline V gene lookup returns CDR1 SGDLS and CDR2 YYNGEE. The CDR3 protein is CASSQLNNSPLHF. CDR3 bases: TGTGCCAGCAGCCAACTAAATAATTCACCCCTCCACTTT.

The chain is built from TRBV12-3 or TRBV12-4 and TRBJ1-6, with TRBD1 as a possible D gene (5 bases). Trimming removed 2 bases from V and 11 bases from J, with 13 bases in between. The CDR3 is 14 amino acids. The CDR3 loop is CASSLPTGRAPLHF. The CDR3 DNA is TGTGCCAGCAGTTTACCCACAGGCCGGGCACCCCTCCACTTT.

This clonotype was observed at least ten times. This sequence joins TRBV12-3 or TRBV12-4 and TRBJ1-1, with D maybe TRBD1 (6 bases). The CDR3 is 14 residues long. With 4 bases removed from V and 1 base from J, the gap between germline ends came to 10 bases. The chain's CDR3 is CASSSQGPNTEAFF. The CDR3 nucleotides are TGTGCCAGCAGTTCACAGGGCCCGAACACTGAAGCTTTCTTT.

This clonotype was picked up a small number of times. The chain combines TRBV15 with TRBJ2-3, with no clear D. CDR1 LNHNV and CDR2 YYDKDF come from the germline V gene (reference sequence). V was cut by 6 bases and J by 2 bases, with 12 bases left in between. This CDR3 comprises 14 residues. The CDR3 nucleotides are TGTGCCACCAGTTTTTGGACCTACACAGATACGCAGTATTTT. Translation gives CATSFWTYTDTQYF.

In this sample, this clonotype turned up many times. The chain couples TRBV12-3 or TRBV12-4 to TRBJ1-6; D might be TRBD1 (6 bases). Trimming pared 1 base from V and 11 bases from J, leaving 9 bases between. The CDR3 is made up of 13 amino acids. For the CDR3, the DNA is TGTGCCAGCAGTTTAGGGTCAGGGGCACCCCTCCACTTT. It codes for CASSLGSGAPLHF.

This clonotype was recorded at least ten times. The rearrangement joins TRBV5-6 to TRBJ1-1; the D is unclear. Germline V gene lookup returns CDR1 SGHDT and CDR2 YYEEEE. The CDR3 consists of 12 residues. V shed 2 bases and J shed 7 bases, with 9 bases lying between them. The CDR3 reads CASSLTDNEAFF. The CDR3 nucleotides read TGTGCCAGCAGCTTAACTGACAATGAAGCTTTCTTT.

The chain joins TRBV7-9 to TRBJ2-5, with 10 bases that match TRBD1. Germline values: CDR1 SEHNR, CDR2 FQNEAQ (reference sequence). The CDR3 covers 14 residues. J lost 5 bases, V lost 3 bases, and 3 bases had no gene match. CDR3 residues: CASSLGQGLETQYF. The CDR3 nucleotides are TGTGCCAGCAGCTTGGGACAGGGGCTCGAGACCCAGTACTTC.

This clonotype was counted at least ten times. The rearrangement links TRBV7-9 to TRBJ1-5; 7 bases fit TRBD1. The CDR3 runs to 18 residues. The ends lost 1 base at V and 7 bases at J; junction bases unmatched: 16. Germline V lookup: CDR1 SEHNR, CDR2 FQNEAQ (reference sequence). CDR3 DNA: TGTGCCAGCAGCTTAGAGTCGGGACAGTGGGCACAAATCCAGCCCCAGCATTTT. It yields the protein CASSLESGQWAQIQPQHF.

This clonotype occurred many times. The CDR3 spells CSVGGRQRQPNEQFF. CDR3 in DNA: TGCAGCGTTGGGGGAAGGCAGCGGCAACCTAATGAGCAGTTCTTC. The chain combines TRBV29-1 with TRBJ2-1, with D tentatively TRBD2 (5 bases). Germline V CDR1 and CDR2: SQVTM, ANQGSEA. Trimming left V 4 bases short and J 7 bases short, with 20 bases between. The CDR3 length is 15 residues.

This clonotype showed up many times. J is TRBJ2-3 and V is TRBV28, with D possibly called TRBD1 or TRBD2 (5 bases each). V was shortened by 4 bases and J by 1 base, with 12 bases between the two germline ends. Germline lookup yields CDR1 MDHEN and CDR2 SYDVKM. The CDR3 is made up of 15 amino acids. CDR3 DNA: TGTGCCAGCAGTTCAGCAGGGAGCGGCACAGATACGCAGTATTTT. Residues: CASSSAGSGTDTQYF.

This clonotype has only a few counts. The chain's CDR3 is CSAPSGAANYGYTF. CDR3 bases: TGCAGTGCACCTTCAGGGGCAGCTAACTATGGCTACACCTTC. V usage is TRBV20-1 and J usage is TRBJ1-2; the D gene is possibly TRBD1 (6 bases). The V and J ends lost 6 bases and 0 bases respectively, with 14 bases between them. The germline gives CDR1 DFQATT, CDR2 SNEGSKA (reference sequence). CDR3 length equals 14 residues.

This clonotype was counted between two and nine times. The J gene is TRBJ2-1, the V gene TRBV6-2 or TRBV6-3, with D perhaps matching TRBD2 (5 bases). In germline, CDR1 is MNHEY, CDR2 SVGEGT. Trimming took 2 bases from V and 8 from J, leaving 7 bases between them. CDR3 length: 12 residues. Here the CDR3 reads CASSYASYEQFF. CDR3 sequence (DNA): TGTGCCAGCAGTTACGCTAGCTATGAGCAGTTCTTC.

This clonotype was observed many times. The rearrangement uses TRBV4-1 and TRBJ2-7, with D possibly matching TRBD1 (6 bases). The CDR3 has 15 amino acids. Between the trimmed V and J ends, which lost 1 base and 2 bases, there was a span of 12 bases. Per germline, CDR1 MGHRA and CDR2 YSYEKL. The CDR3 loop is CASSQAQGSAYEQYF. CDR3 bases: TGCGCCAGCAGCCAAGCGCAGGGGAGCGCCTACGAGCAGTACTTC.

The sample holds many counts of this clonotype. The CDR3 bases are TGCAGCGCTGTCCCCACAGAGAACAATGAGCAGTTCTTC. Its protein product is CSAVPTENNEQFF. This chain joins TRBV29-1 and TRBJ2-1; no reliable D call. Trimming removed 7 bases from V and 5 bases from J, with 15 bases in between. The CDR3 sequence is 13 residues long. CDR1 and CDR2 (germline): SQVTM, ANQGSEA.

This rearrangement joins TRBV29-1 to TRBJ2-7, with no clear D. V was clipped by 4 bases and J by 2 bases, with 12 bases between them. From germline, CDR1 is SQVTM and CDR2 ANQGSEA. The CDR3 is 13 amino acids. The CDR3 nucleotides read TGCAGCGTTGCACAGAGCCTTCCCTACGAGCAGTACTTC. Its protein is CSVAQSLPYEQYF.

The CDR3 DNA reads as TGTGCCAGCAGTTACTCTGACAGCAGCTATGGCTACACCTTC. Encoded protein: CASSYSDSSYGYTF. The chain is built from TRBV6-5 and TRBJ1-2, with a tentative D call TRBD1 (5 bases). This CDR3 has 14 residues. The germline gives CDR1 MNHEY, CDR2 SVGAGI. V lost 0 bases and J 4 bases, leaving 9 bases between the germline ends.

This clonotype was detected ten times or more. V is TRBV2 and J is TRBJ2-3; D not resolved. The CDR3 runs 15 residues. CDR1 SNHLY and CDR2 FYNNEI come from the germline V gene. V dropped 3 bases and J dropped 2 bases, with 12 bases sitting between them. The CDR3 DNA reads TGTGCCAGCAGTGAGTGGCCCCTCCACACAGATACGCAGTATTTT. Amino acids: CASSEWPLHTDTQYF.